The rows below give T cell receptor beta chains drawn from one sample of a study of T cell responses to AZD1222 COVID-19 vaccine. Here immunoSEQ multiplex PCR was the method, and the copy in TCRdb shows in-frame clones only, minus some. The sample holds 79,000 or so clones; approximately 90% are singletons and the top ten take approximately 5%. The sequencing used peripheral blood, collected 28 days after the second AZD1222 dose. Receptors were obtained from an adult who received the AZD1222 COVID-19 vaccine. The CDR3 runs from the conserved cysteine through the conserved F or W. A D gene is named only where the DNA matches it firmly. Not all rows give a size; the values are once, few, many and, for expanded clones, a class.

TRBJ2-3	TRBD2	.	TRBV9	TGTGCCAGCAGTCGTGGACTAGCGGGGGGGCCGGTAGATACGCAGTATTTT	CASSRGLAGGPVDTQYF
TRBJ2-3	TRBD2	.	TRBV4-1	TGCGCCAGCAGCCAAGCTAGCGGGAGAACAGATACGCAGTATTTT	CASSQASGRTDTQYF
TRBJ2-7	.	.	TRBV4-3	TGCGCCAGCAGCCAAGATCGATCGACGGGGTACTACGAGCAGTACTTC	CASSQDRSTGYYEQYF
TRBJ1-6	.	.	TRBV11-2	TGTGCCAGCAGCTTAGTTAGCTATAATTCACCCCTCCACTTT	CASSLVSYNSPLHF
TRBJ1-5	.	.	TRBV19	TGTGCCACGCGGATCGGGGGCCTGCCCCAGCATTTT	CATRIGGLPQHF
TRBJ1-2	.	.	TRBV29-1	TGCAGCGTTGAACGGGGGGGGTACTATGGCTACACCTTC	CSVERGGYYGYTF
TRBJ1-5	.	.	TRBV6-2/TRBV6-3	TGTGCCAGCAGTTATGGGGGGCTTGGGGATCAGCCCCAGCATTTT	CASSYGGLGDQPQHF
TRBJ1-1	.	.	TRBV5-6	TGTGCCAGCAGCGCGGCGGTGAACACTGAAGCTTTCTTT	CASSAAVNTEAFF
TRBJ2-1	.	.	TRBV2	TGTGCCAGCAGTGAAGGATGGAGCTCCTACAATGAGCAGTTCTTC	CASSEGWSSYNEQFF
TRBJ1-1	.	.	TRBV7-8	TGTGCCAGCAGCTTAGAGGGGTTAAGGGCTTTCTTT	CASSLEGLRAFF
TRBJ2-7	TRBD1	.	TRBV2	TGTGCCAGCAGGGACAGGGGACGGGCTCACCACGAGCAGTACTTC	CASRDRGRAHHEQYF
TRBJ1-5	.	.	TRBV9	TGTGCCAGCAGCGCCACCACAGGGTTCAATCAGCCCCAGCATTTT	CASSATTGFNQPQHF
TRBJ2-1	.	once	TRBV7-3	TGTGCCAGCAGCTCCAGGGGTTTTGGAGGCTACAATGAGCAGTTCTTC	CASSSRGFGGYNEQFF
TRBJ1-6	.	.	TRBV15	TGTGCCACCAAAACGGGCGATTCACCCCTCCACTTT	CATKTGDSPLHF
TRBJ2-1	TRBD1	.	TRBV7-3	TGTGCCAGCAGCACTACAGGGGGTTTTAATGAGCAGTTCTTC	CASSTTGGFNEQFF
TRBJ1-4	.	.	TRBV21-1	TGTGCCAGCACCAAAAACGGGGGGACAGGGGGGCCCAGGCTCGCAACTAATGAAAAACTGTTTTTT	CASTKNGGTGGPRLATNEKLFF
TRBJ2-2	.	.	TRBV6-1	TGTGCCAGCACGGGCACCGGGGAGCTGTTTTTT	CASTGTGELFF
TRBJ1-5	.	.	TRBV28	TGTGCCAGCAGTTTTATGGGGGCAGAGTATCAGCCCCAGCATTTT	CASSFMGAEYQPQHF
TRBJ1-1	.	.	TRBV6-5	TGTGCCAGCAGCCCAGCTCTGGCGGCAGAAGCTTTCTTT	CASSPALAAEAFF
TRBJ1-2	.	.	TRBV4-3	TGCGCCAGCAGCCAAGCGCAGGCCTATGGCTACACCTTC	CASSQAQAYGYTF
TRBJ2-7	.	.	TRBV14	TGTGCCAGCAGCCAAGGGACCAACTACGAGCAGTACTTC	CASSQGTNYEQYF
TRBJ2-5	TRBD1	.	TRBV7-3	TGTGCCAGCAGCGCCGACAGGGGGAAAGAGACCCAGTACTTC	CASSADRGKETQYF
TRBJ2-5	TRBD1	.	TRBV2	TGTGCCAGCAGTCTTGGACAGGCCCATGAAGAGACCCAGTACTTC	CASSLGQAHEETQYF
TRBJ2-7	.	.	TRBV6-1	TGTGCCAGCAGCCAGGGGCAGATAAACTACGAGCAGTACTTC	CASSQGQINYEQYF
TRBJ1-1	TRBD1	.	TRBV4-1	TGCGCCAGCGAAAATCAGGGGGCCGGGACTGAAGCTTTCTTT	CASENQGAGTEAFF
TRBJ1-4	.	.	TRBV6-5	TGTGCCAGCAGTTTATCAACAGGGATAAAACTGTTTTTT	CASSLSTGIKLFF
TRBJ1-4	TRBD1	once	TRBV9	TGTGCCAGCAGCGTAGATGGGACAGAAAATGAAAAACTGTTTTTT	CASSVDGTENEKLFF
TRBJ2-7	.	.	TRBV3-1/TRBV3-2	TGTGCCAGCAGCCACGGGGGACCCCAAGGCCCCGAGCAGTACTTC	CASSHGGPQGPEQYF
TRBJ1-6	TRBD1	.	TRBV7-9	TGTGCCAGCAGCTCCCAATACGGGACAGGGATACGTTCACCCCTCCACTTT	CASSSQYGTGIRSPLHF
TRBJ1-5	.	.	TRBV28	TGTGCCAGCAGTTTAGGATGGGGCGCGGGTCAGCCCCAGCATTTT	CASSLGWGAGQPQHF